Each of the 29 T cell receptor beta chains below was sequenced from the same sample in a study of regulatory T cells in long-lasting Graves disease. Building of the TCR beta libraries involved iRepertoire HTBI primers and Arm-PCR of CDR3 regions. MiXCR, run by TCRdb on the multiplex PCR reads, gives a single entry per CDR3 protein. This sample has 350,000 to 550,000 distinct CDR3 sequences, with 15% found just once. As to time point: newly diagnosed GD, antithyroid drugs for less than 3 months. Following extraction of RNA from PBMCs, that RNA was used to make the TCR library. The same sample was also studied in work on T cells in Graves' hyperthyroidism and ophthalmopathy.

This sample comprised peripheral blood mononuclear cells (PBMCs), obtained at new diagnosis, from a patient treated with antithyroid drugs. These receptors all stem from a woman aged 25 to 39 with Graves disease.

This clonotype has only a few counts. V and J are TRBV28 and TRBJ2-2, with 10 positions matching TRBD2. The CDR3 covers 15 residues. Germline trimming cut 5 bases from V and 4 bases from J; bases unmatched to any gene: 4. CDR1 is MDHEN and CDR2 is SYDVKM in the germline V gene. DNA for the CDR3: TGTGCCAGCAGTCCCTGGACTAGCGGCACCGGGGAGCTGTTTTTT. This encodes CASSPWTSGTGELFF.

On this clonotype: This may come from a read error, since a much larger clone is one base off. The rearrangement links TRBV30 to TRBJ2-7, with D perhaps matching TRBD1 or TRBD2 (7 bases each). The ends were cut back, 3 bases at V and 6 bases at J, with 12 bases in the middle. CDR3 length: 12 amino acids. CDR1 is GTSNPN, CDR2 SVGIG, per germline (reference sequence). The CDR3 DNA reads TGTGCCTGGAGGCCAGGGGGGGGCGAGCAGTACTTC. Translating it yields CAWRPGGGEQYF.

The table lists this clonotype with many counts. This clone may be a read error of a much larger clone one base away. The chain joins TRBV11-2 to TRBJ2-5; TRBD2 might be the D (5 bases). CDR1 SGHAT and CDR2 FQNNGV come from the germline V gene. There are 13 residues in the CDR3. V lost 7 bases to trimming and J lost 6 bases, with 15 bases between them. CDR3 in DNA: TGTGCCAGCAATTACGGGAATCAAAAGACCCAGTACTTC. Residues: CASNYGNQKTQYF. Using reference TRBV11-2 and TRBJ2-5 for the parts outside the CDR3, the full variable domain is EAGVAQSPRYKIIEKRQSVAFWCNPISGHATLYWYQQILGQGPKLLIQFQNNGVVDDSQLPKDRFSAERLKGVDSTLKIQPAKLEDSAVYLCASNYGNQKTQYFGPGTRLLVL.

For the CDR3, the DNA is TGTGCCACCAGTGATTTGAACATTCGGGATACGCAGTATTTT. Encoded protein: CATSDLNIRDTQYF. The chain joins TRBV24-1 to TRBJ2-3; D ambiguous. Trimming shortened V by 0 bases and J by 6 bases, and 9 bases separated the two germline ends. The CDR3 covers 14 residues. Germline CDR1 KGHDR, CDR2 SFDVKD.

This clonotype was detected many times. The V gene is TRBV6-5, the J gene TRBJ1-5; D unresolved. The CDR3 is made up of 13 amino acids. Trimming pared 4 bases from V and 3 bases from J, leaving 7 bases between. Germline loops: CDR1 MNHEY, CDR2 SVGAGI. Written as DNA, the CDR3 is TGTGCCAGCAGTTCGAAGGTCAATCAGCCCCAGCATTTT. This sequence encodes CASSSKVNQPQHF.

Many counts were recorded for this clonotype. This chain links TRBV2 with TRBJ2-7; 7 nucleotides align to TRBD1. CDR1 SNHLY and CDR2 FYNNEI come from the germline V gene. The junction had 6 bases not matched to a gene; V was cut back by 10 bases and J by 3 bases. CDR3 length: 12 residues. The DNA for the CDR3 is TGTGCCAATGGTGGGACAGTCTACGAGCAGTACTTC. The encoded protein is CANGGTVYEQYF.

This clonotype was detected ten times or more. The genes are TRBV6-9 and TRBJ2-7; 7 nucleotides agree with TRBD2. CDR1 is MNHGY and CDR2 is SVAAGI in the germline V gene. The CDR3 extends over 14 amino acids. With V trimmed by 3 bases and J by 6 bases, 8 bases remained unmatched. The CDR3 DNA sequence: TGTGCCAGCAGTTACGAGGAGGGGAGGGTCGAGCAGTACTTC. Its translation: CASSYEEGRVEQYF.

This clonotype was counted ten times or more. The chain uses TRBV28 and TRBJ2-1, with 7 bases identical to TRBD2. The CDR3 is made up of 16 amino acids. The V and J ends lost 3 bases and 1 base, in that order; junction bases with no gene match: 6. Germline V gene lookup returns CDR1 MDHEN and CDR2 SYDVKM. CDR3 coding DNA: TGTGCCAGCAGTTTTGACCGGGGACTATCCTACAATGAGCAGTTCTTC. This gives the protein CASSFDRGLSYNEQFF.

This clonotype was counted many times. The J gene is TRBJ2-3, the V gene TRBV2; tentatively, D is TRBD2 (6 bases). V dropped 7 bases and J dropped 4 bases, with 9 bases sitting between them. CDR1 is SNHLY and CDR2 is FYNNEI in the germline V gene. CDR3 length: 12 residues. The CDR3 loop is CASNGGPDTQYF. CDR3 sequence (DNA): TGTGCCAGCAATGGAGGGCCAGATACGCAGTATTTT.

Comment on this clonotype: This could be a read error, since a much larger clone is one nucleotide away. The chain recombines TRBV7-3 with TRBJ2-1; D might be TRBD1 or TRBD2, each matching 5 bases. The V gene lost 3 bases and the J gene lost 13 bases, with 22 bases spanning the gap. Per the germline V gene, CDR1 is SGHTA and CDR2 is FQGTGA. This CDR3 comprises 15 residues. CDR3 sequence: CASSFSPGRGETQFF. CDR3 coding DNA: TGTGCCAGCAGCTTTTCTCCGGGACGGGGAGAGACCCAGTTCTTC.

This clonotype showed up many times. V usage is TRBV7-8 and J usage is TRBJ2-1; D perhaps matches TRBD2 (5 bases). The V gene lost 2 bases and the J gene lost 5 bases, with 13 bases spanning the gap. Germline CDR1 SGHVS, CDR2 FQNEAQ. The CDR3 length is 15 residues. CDR3 sequence (DNA): TGTGCCAGCAGCTTACTGTGGGAGAAGGACAATGAGCAGTTCTTC. Amino acid sequence: CASSLLWEKDNEQFF.

This clonotype has only a few counts. The chain recombines TRBV24-1 with TRBJ2-3; maybe TRBD2 (6 bases). The germline V gene has CDR1 KGHDR and CDR2 SFDVKD. Trimming stripped 6 bases from V and 11 bases from J, with 26 bases between. This CDR3 has 16 residues. The CDR3 sequence: CATSNPGTPKPYGQYF. DNA of the CDR3: TGTGCCACCAGTAATCCCGGGACTCCTAAGCCGTATGGGCAGTATTTT.

V and J are TRBV5-1 and TRBJ2-3, with 8 bases aligning to TRBD2. Trimming removed 2 bases from V and 0 bases from J; junction bases left unmatched: 11. Per germline, CDR1 SGHRS and CDR2 YFSETQ. CDR3 length equals 18 residues. CDR3 in amino acids: CASSLQPHSGASTDTQYF. The CDR3 DNA reads as TGCGCCAGCAGCTTACAGCCTCATAGCGGGGCAAGCACAGATACGCAGTATTTT.

This clonotype was counted only a few times. The chain links TRBV19 to TRBJ2-5; 11 nucleotides align to TRBD2. V shed 6 bases, J shed 1 base, and the junction held 4 bases outside the gene matches. The CDR3 runs 15 residues. Germline assignment: CDR1 LNHDA and CDR2 SQIVND (reference sequence). The CDR3 region is CASSSSGRSQETQYF. CDR3 in DNA: TGTGCCAGTAGCTCTAGCGGGAGGTCCCAAGAGACCCAGTACTTC. The whole variable domain, filled in from reference TRBV19 and TRBJ2-5, reads DGGITQSPKYLFRKEGQNVTLSCEQNLNHDAMYWYRQDPGQGLRLIYYSQIVNDFQKGDIAEGYSVSREKKESFPLTVTSAQKNPTAFYLCASSSSGRSQETQYFGPGTRLLVL.

This clonotype has just a few counts. The chain uses TRBV29-1 and TRBJ1-1, with no clear D. In germline, CDR1 is SQVTM, CDR2 ANQGSEA. CDR3 length equals 13 residues. Trimming took 4 bases from V and 4 from J, leaving 13 bases between them. The CDR3 DNA reads as TGCAGCGTTGCCCCGAGTCGGGCCACTGAAGCTTTCTTT. As protein: CSVAPSRATEAFF.

This clonotype was seen many times. V is TRBV10-3 and J is TRBJ2-1; 10 positions match TRBD2. CDR3 length equals 19 residues. After removal of 7 bases from V and 0 bases from J, the junction contained 15 bases not matched to a gene. Germline V CDR1 and CDR2: ENHRY, SYGVKD. CDR3 in amino acids: CAIKESVLAGFFSYNEQFF. The DNA of the CDR3 is TGTGCCATCAAGGAGTCAGTACTAGCGGGATTTTTCTCCTACAATGAGCAGTTCTTC.

The table lists this clonotype with many counts. The CDR3 spells CAWSVDYEQYF. CDR3 bases: TGTGCCTGGAGTGTTGACTACGAGCAGTACTTC. The chain uses TRBV30 and TRBJ2-7; no firm D call. Trimming left V 0 bases short and J 3 bases short, with 3 bases between. The CDR3 is 11 residues long. Germline V gives CDR1 GTSNPN, CDR2 SVGIG (reference sequence).

This clonotype occurred many times. V is TRBV27 and J is TRBJ2-1, with 7 bases lining up with TRBD1. The CDR3 covers 15 residues. Trimming took 0 bases from V and 4 from J; bases not matched to a gene: 3. Per germline, CDR1 MNHEY and CDR2 SMNVEV (reference sequence). CDR3 DNA: TGTGCCAGCAGTTTATCGTCAGGGGGTTACAATGAGCAGTTCTTC. Its translation: CASSLSSGGYNEQFF.

This clonotype appeared many times. Lacking the conserved final phenylalanine or tryptophan, this CDR3 likely reflects a read error. Because the CDR3's place on the DNA is in doubt, the DNA is left out and the CDR3 is given as listed by TCRdb. This chain links TRBV24-1 with TRBJ2-7; the table's D call, TRBD1, has no DNA check behind it. Inclusive of both ends, the CDR3 amounts to 16 amino acids. The germline V gene has CDR1 KGHDR and CDR2 SFDVKD. CDR3 sequence: CATSEPQGELEQYFLK.

This clonotype was seen a handful of times. This chain connects TRBV20-1 to TRBJ1-2; perhaps TRBD1 as D (6 bases). V was clipped by 6 bases and J by 0 bases, with 14 bases between them. This CDR3 contains 14 residues. Germline V gene data show CDR1 as DFQATT and CDR2 as SNEGSKA (reference sequence). This CDR3 is CSAIGQTTNYGYTF. The CDR3, as DNA: TGCAGTGCCATCGGACAGACTACTAACTATGGCTACACCTTC.

The sample holds many counts of this clonotype. In DNA, the CDR3 is TGTGCCAGCAGCCTCGGACTAGCGGGAGGGGGAGAGACCCAGTACTTC. This codes for CASSLGLAGGGETQYF. This sequence joins TRBV7-3 and TRBJ2-5; TRBD2 matches at 15 bases. Germline V lookup: CDR1 SGHTA, CDR2 FQGTGA. The CDR3 is made up of 16 amino acids. V dropped 5 bases and J dropped 4; count of bases not matched to a gene: 5.

Only a few counts were recorded for this clonotype. The chain employs TRBV7-2 and TRBJ2-5; D is perhaps TRBD1 (6 bases). The CDR3 runs to 16 residues. V was trimmed by 5 bases and J by 4 bases, leaving 20 bases between them. CDR1 is SGHTA, CDR2 FQGNSA, per germline. DNA for the CDR3: TGTGCCAGCAGCCTACCCAACAGGGAGTCCTCAGAGACCCAGTACTTC. Amino acid sequence: CASSLPNRESSETQYF.

The table lists this clonotype with a few counts. The J gene is TRBJ2-1, the V gene TRBV5-1, with unresolved D. Per the germline V gene, CDR1 is SGHRS and CDR2 is YFSETQ. The length of the CDR3 is 13 residues. With 5 bases removed from V and 6 bases from J, the gap between germline ends came to 12 bases. The CDR3 nucleotides are TGCGCCAGCAGAGTTAGTAAATCCAATGAGCAGTTCTTC. Translation: CASRVSKSNEQFF.

This clonotype has ten or more counts. The chain recombines TRBV15 with TRBJ2-5; D possibly corresponds to TRBD2 (6 bases). The CDR3 extends over 15 amino acids. Trimming stripped 2 bases from V and 5 bases from J, with 15 bases between. Germline lookup yields CDR1 LNHNV and CDR2 YYDKDF (reference sequence). CDR3 in amino acids: CATSRRGWGEETQYF. The CDR3 DNA is TGTGCCACCAGCAGAAGGGGATGGGGGGAGGAGACCCAGTACTTC. Filled out from reference TRBV15 and TRBJ2-5, the complete variable domain reads DAMVIQNPRYQVTQFGKPVTLSCSQTLNHNVMYWYQQKSSQAPKLLFHYYDKDFNNEADTPDNFQSRRPNTSFCFLDIRSPGLGDTAMYLCATSRRGWGEETQYFGPGTRLLVL.

This clonotype has more than one count but fewer than ten. This chain joins TRBV6-1 and TRBJ1-6, with 11 bases identical to TRBD1. Germline assignment: CDR1 MNHNS and CDR2 SASEGT. The CDR3 is made up of 17 amino acids. With V trimmed by 5 bases and J by 9 bases, 12 bases remained unmatched. CDR3 sequence: CASSRRTDRGLGSPLHF. CDR3 DNA sequence: TGTGCCAGCAGTCGACGGACGGACAGGGGGCTTGGTTCACCCCTCCACTTT.

The chain employs TRBV7-9 and TRBJ2-7; 8 positions agree with TRBD2. The length of the CDR3 is 14 residues. The germline gives CDR1 SEHNR, CDR2 FQNEAQ (reference sequence). Trimming cost V 8 bases and J 1 base; bases outside gene matches: 7. The CDR3 DNA follows: TGTGCCAGCGGACCAGCGGGAGCATCCTACGAGCAGTACTTC. Translating it yields CASGPAGASYEQYF.

This clonotype was counted between two and nine times. The chain combines TRBV19 with TRBJ2-4; D possibly matches TRBD1 or TRBD2 (5 bases each). The V end was cut by 3 bases, the J end by 0 bases, with 9 bases between. Per the germline V gene, CDR1 is LNHDA and CDR2 is SQIVND (reference sequence). The CDR3 runs to 15 residues. CDR3 protein: CASSMQGVAKNIQYF. CDR3 bases: TGTGCCAGTAGTATGCAGGGAGTAGCCAAAAACATTCAGTACTTC.

This clonotype was seen more than once but under ten times. The chain joins TRBV6-5 to TRBJ2-3; 9 bases map to TRBD2. Trimming cost V 2 bases and J 8 bases; bases outside gene matches: 5. Per the germline V gene, CDR1 is MNHEY and CDR2 is SVGAGI. CDR3 size: 14 residues. CDR3 nucleotides: TGTGCCAGCAGTTACGGACTAGCGATTGGTACGCAGTATTTT. Amino acids: CASSYGLAIGTQYF.

The chain links TRBV24-1 to TRBJ2-1; the match to TRBD2 covers 10 bases. The germline V gene encodes CDR1 KGHDR and CDR2 SFDVKD. The CDR3 has 16 residues. V gave up 6 bases and J gave up 12 bases; unmatched junction bases: 16. CDR3 region: CATSKEDTSGAGRQFF. For the CDR3, the DNA is TGTGCCACCAGTAAGGAAGACACTAGCGGGGCGGGGAGGCAGTTCTTC.